This T cell receptor beta chain was identified in a study of blood T cells in healthy people across ages. Overall study context: Template switching recovered approximately one barcoded beta molecule for every two T cells. Regarding the study as a whole: While age rose, TCR beta diversity per million T cells dropped in a roughly linear way. Donors of long life had a larger count of naive CD4+ cells and greater diversity than aged donors.

J was trimmed by 3 bases and V by 6 bases; bases with no gene match: 10. CDR1 MNHNS and CDR2 SASEGT come from the germline V gene. This CDR3 is 15 amino acids long. On this clonotype: Its antigen is not identified.

A second roughly 6 to 11 cycle PCR used barcoded and J-beta primers. A template-switch adaptor that had 12 random nucleotides put a tag on each cDNA molecule. MiXCR, run by TCRdb on the 5' RACE reads, gives a single entry per CDR3 protein. In the table there are around 1.5 million distinct CDR3 sequences, 59% of which are singletons. The sequence was collected from a man younger than 35 in good health. The chain combines TRBV6-1 with TRBJ1-1; TRBD1 aligns across 7 bases. The sequencing sample was made of blood. The CDR3 bases are TGTGCCAGCAGCCGCAACAGGGGTAGGGACACTGAAGCTTTCTTT. Translated: CASSRNRGRDTEAFF.